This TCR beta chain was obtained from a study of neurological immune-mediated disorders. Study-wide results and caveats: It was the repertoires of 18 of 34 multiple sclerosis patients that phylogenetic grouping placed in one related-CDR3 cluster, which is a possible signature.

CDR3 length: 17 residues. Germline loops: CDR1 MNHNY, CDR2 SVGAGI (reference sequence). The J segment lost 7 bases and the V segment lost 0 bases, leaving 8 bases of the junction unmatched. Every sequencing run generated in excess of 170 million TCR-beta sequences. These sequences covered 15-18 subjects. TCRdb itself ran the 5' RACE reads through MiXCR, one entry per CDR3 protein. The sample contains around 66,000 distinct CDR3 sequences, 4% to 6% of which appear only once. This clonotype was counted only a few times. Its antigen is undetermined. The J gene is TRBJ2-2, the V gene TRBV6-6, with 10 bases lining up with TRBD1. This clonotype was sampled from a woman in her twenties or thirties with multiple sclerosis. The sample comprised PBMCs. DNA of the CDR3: TGTGCCAGCAGTTACTCGGCGGGACAGGGGTCGGGCGGGGAGCTGTTTTTT. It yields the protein CASSYSAGQGSGGELFF.